The 9 T cell receptor beta chains in this list originate from one sample, sequenced in a study of cytomegalovirus exposure and HLA in healthy donors. Amplification used 60 Vbeta primers and 13 Jbeta primers. Assay used: immunoSEQ multiplex PCR; TCRdb lists only in-frame clones, some missing. The sample shows more than 140,000 clones, roughly four fifths of them seen only once. Sequenced sample: PBMCs. These receptors were obtained from a female donor in good health and CMV-seronegative.

This clone showed up just a few times. V is TRBV29-1 and J is TRBJ2-1, with D maybe TRBD2 (5 bases). The CDR3 consists of 14 residues. V lost 4 bases and J 7 bases, leaving 17 bases between the germline ends. CDR1 is SQVTM, CDR2 ANQGSEA, per germline. CDR3 in DNA: TGCAGCGTTGGAGGGCAGCACCACGAGAATGAGCAGTTCTTC. It encodes CSVGGQHHENEQFF.

The chain combines TRBV29-1 with TRBJ2-4; the D gene is possibly TRBD1 (5 bases). Deletions cut 1 base from V and 0 bases from J, with 13 bases between. Germline assignment: CDR1 SQVTM and CDR2 ANQGSEA. The CDR3 is made up of 16 amino acids. The CDR3 DNA reads TGCAGCGTTGAAGGCAGGGATCTTCAAGCCAAAAACATTCAGTACTTC. It is translated as CSVEGRDLQAKNIQYF.

V is TRBV27 and J is TRBJ2-7, with TRBD2 identical over 8 bases. The CDR3 runs to 16 residues. J gave up 4 bases and V 6 bases, and 14 bases lay outside the gene matches. CDR1 and CDR2 (germline): MNHEY, SMNVEV (reference sequence). CDR3 protein: CASRTLTSGRSYEQYF. DNA for the CDR3: TGTGCCAGCAGAACTCTCACTAGCGGTAGAAGTTACGAGCAGTACTTC.

The chain carries TRBV6-1 and TRBJ2-5; a possible D gene is TRBD1 (6 bases). The DNA end favors TRBJ2-7, so the J call may be wrong. CDR1 MNHNS and CDR2 SASEGT come from the germline V gene. This CDR3 is built from 14 residues. As DNA, the CDR3 is TGTGCCAGCAGCGCGCGTGGACAGAGCTACGAGCAGTACTTC. Its protein product is CASSARGQSYEQYF.

Here the CDR3 reads CASRYGTVNNEQFF. DNA of the CDR3: TGTGCCAGCAGATACGGGACAGTCAACAATGAGCAGTTCTTC. The V gene is TRBV6-6, the J gene TRBJ2-1; 7 bases are a match to TRBD1. Germline-derived CDR1 and CDR2 are MNHNY and SVGAGI (reference sequence). The V segment lost 6 bases and the J segment 5 bases; nucleotides outside the gene matches: 7. The CDR3 runs to 14 residues.

The rearrangement joins TRBV5-4 to TRBJ2-7; 10 bases align to TRBD1. Trimming took 5 bases from V and 2 from J; bases not matched to a gene: 7. The CDR3 consists of 15 residues. Germline V gene data show CDR1 as SGHNT and CDR2 as YYREEE (reference sequence). CDR3 residues: CASSLDRGPTYEQYF. The CDR3 DNA reads as TGTGCCAGCAGTCTCGACAGGGGGCCTACCTACGAGCAGTACTTC.

V usage is TRBV13 and J usage is TRBJ1-2; weak D call: TRBD1 (5 bases). Trimming cost V 4 bases and J 3 bases, with 9 bases left between them. This CDR3 is 13 amino acids long. The germline CDR1 and CDR2 sequences are PRHDT and FYEKMQ (reference sequence). The CDR3 loop reads CASSSGSDYGYTF. DNA of the CDR3: TGTGCCAGCAGCTCAGGGAGTGACTATGGCTACACCTTC.

The rearrangement joins TRBV11-3 to TRBJ1-2; 8 nucleotides align to TRBD1. This CDR3 comprises 15 residues. The germline V gene encodes CDR1 SGHNT and CDR2 YENEEA. V lost 4 bases and J lost 6; bases outside the gene matches: 10. CDR3 sequence (DNA): TGTGCCAGCAGCTCGTGGACAGGGACCCCCGATGGCTACACCTTC. Residues: CASSSWTGTPDGYTF.

On this clone: In the same sample, other DNA sequences code for this CDR3. The V and J genes are TRBV27 and TRBJ1-5; 10 nucleotides line up with TRBD1. Per the germline V gene, CDR1 is MNHEY and CDR2 is SMNVEV (reference sequence). With 5 bases clipped from V and 2 bases from J, the junction kept 3 bases outside the gene matches. This CDR3 has 15 amino acids. DNA of the CDR3: TGTGCCAGCAGTCCCGGGACAGGGGGCAATCAGCCCCAGCATTTT. As protein: CASSPGTGGNQPQHF.